Sequencing of this T cell receptor beta chain was carried out in a study of T cells after yellow fever vaccination. TCRdb processed the 5' RACE reads anew with MiXCR; each CDR3 protein has one entry. The sample includes around 600,000 distinct CDR3 sequences, roughly an eighth of them seen just once. V gave up 2 bases and J gave up 2 bases, with 7 bases separating them. The germline V gene has CDR1 DFQATT and CDR2 SNEGSKA (reference sequence). The CDR3 contains 12 residues. The source was PBMCs, collected on the day of the yellow fever booster vaccination. The chain employs TRBV20-1 and TRBJ2-7; unclear D gene. This TCR was sampled from a man aged 25 to 45 who received the YFV17D yellow fever vaccine. CDR3 sequence (DNA): TGCAGTGCTAGAAGTGCGGCCTACGAGCAGTACTTC. It codes for CSARSAAYEQYF.